This T cell receptor (beta chain) was sequenced for a study of early T cells in non-severe SARS-CoV-2 infection. About the research overall: Sequencing targeted bulk RNA from unsorted whole blood, leaving chains unpaired. Study conclusions and caveats: Matches to VDJdb favored anti-spike CD8 responses and missed private and CD4 specificities.

This clonotype was seen a single time. Its antigen is undetermined. Germline-derived CDR1 and CDR2 are MNHNS and SASEGT. Trimming removed 2 bases at V and 1 base at J, with 8 bases between. The CDR3 is 14 amino acids. As part of library construction, unique molecular identifiers were attached to individual cDNA molecules. TCRdb used MiXCR to reprocess the 5' RACE reads, holding one entry per CDR3 protein. The table lists about 89,000 distinct CDR3 sequences, roughly 15% of them singletons. Sequenced material: whole blood. The chain has TRBV6-1 and TRBJ1-1; the D is unclear. The source is an adult who was a healthcare worker with PCR-confirmed SARS-CoV-2 infection or an uninfected control (not recorded which). CDR3: CASSELAGNTEAFF. DNA for the CDR3: TGTGCCAGCAGTGAACTGGCAGGGAACACTGAAGCTTTCTTT.